Presented here are 4 T cell receptor beta chains from one specimen sequenced in a study of T cells in localized non-small cell lung cancer. Data came from immunoSEQ multiplex PCR; TCRdb stores just in-frame clones and leaves some out. The data hold about 40,000 clones, with more than 75% observed a single time. The sample consisted of peripheral blood, taken before any cancer treatment. These TCRs come from a man between 35 and 75 years old with stage I lung adenocarcinoma.

V is TRBV7-2 and J is TRBJ2-7, with 14 bases aligning to TRBD2. This CDR3 has 18 residues. Germline loops: CDR1 SGHTA, CDR2 FQGNSA. The ends lost 2 bases at V and 1 base at J; junction bases unmatched: 7. The DNA for the CDR3 is TGTGCCAGCAGCTTAAGTAATGGACTAGCGGGAGGTTCCTACGAGCAGTACTTC. The encoded protein is CASSLSNGLAGGSYEQYF.

The V and J genes are TRBV27 and TRBJ1-2, with 7 bases lining up with TRBD1. The CDR3 has 16 residues. Germline values: CDR1 MNHEY, CDR2 SMNVEV (reference sequence). The trim removed 6 bases at V and 5 bases at J, leaving 15 bases unmatched. The CDR3: CASSSTGQIFSYGYTF. The CDR3 DNA reads as TGTGCCAGCAGCTCTACGGGACAGATATTTTCTTATGGCTACACCTTC.

The chain links TRBV7-2 to TRBJ2-7; 7 bases fit TRBD2. From germline, CDR1 is SGHTA and CDR2 FQGNSA. The length of the CDR3 is 15 residues. V gave up 3 bases and J gave up 4 bases; unmatched junction bases: 9. DNA of the CDR3: TGTGCCAGCAGCTTTAGATCCTCCGGGGGGTACGAGCAGTACTTC. Translating gives CASSFRSSGGYEQYF.

The chain combines TRBV19 with TRBJ1-1, with D possibly matching TRBD1 (5 bases). V was trimmed by 1 base and J by 1 base, leaving 7 bases between them. This CDR3 region has 14 residues. CDR1 is LNHDA and CDR2 is SQIVND in the germline V gene (reference sequence). CDR3 DNA: TGTGCCAGTAGTATAGGACAGTCGAACACTGAAGCTTTCTTT. This sequence encodes CASSIGQSNTEAFF.